The entry that follows covers one T cell receptor (beta chain) sequence. As yet, its antigen is unknown. This specimen comes from a study of vaccination and CD4 T cells after COVID-19. Overall study: In the convalescent cohort, there were six males and four females, two of them Hispanic.

Germline V gives CDR1 MDHEN, CDR2 SYDVKM. V was shortened by 11 bases and J by 0 bases, with 22 bases between the two germline ends. The CDR3 has 16 amino acids. Time point indicated: late sampling 161 to 241 days after vaccination in a few convalescent patients. TCRdb called the PCR reads again in MiXCR, with one record for every CDR3 protein. The data contain 25,000 to 30,000 distinct CDR3 sequences, 51% of them singletons. Whole-study findings and limits: Post-infection sampling omitted early timepoints and covered relatively few convalescent patients.

The receptor's source is a human donor who had recovered from COVID-19. Here the sequenced sample was CD4+ T cells from blood, taken about 7 months after SARS-CoV-2 vaccination. The chain links TRBV28 to TRBJ1-1; a weak D match, TRBD1 (5 bases). The CDR3 loop is CAANTPTVGMNTEAFF. DNA for the CDR3: TGTGCCGCGAACACCCCGACAGTGGGTATGAACACTGAAGCTTTCTTT.